This entry concerns a single T cell receptor beta chain. What it binds is not known. This sample is part of a study of T cell responses to AZD1222 COVID-19 vaccine. Study-level points and caveats: The donor cohort was predominantly white British with a female majority, and clonal diversity may have been underestimated. The span of vaccine-associated CD4 TCRs extended across spike, with dominance at 160-218 and 743-854. Just 6 or 7 people given AZD1222 tested seropositive at baseline. Repertoires in all cases were sampled only once the peak T cell response had passed.

J lost 6 bases, V lost 6 bases, and 7 bases had no gene match. Germline values: CDR1 LGHNA, CDR2 YSLEER. The CDR3 is 15 residues long. Sequenced by immunoSEQ multiplex PCR; TCRdb stores in-frame clones only, minus some. The data contain 77,000 or so clones, about nine tenths of them singletons. The material was peripheral blood, obtained on day 0 of AZD1222 vaccination. The gene calls are TRBV4-3 and TRBJ1-6, with TRBD1 identical over 8 bases. This clonotype originated in an adult in good health. The CDR3: CASRDRASGNSPLHF. Written as DNA, the CDR3 is TGCGCCAGCAGGGACAGGGCCTCGGGTAATTCACCCCTCCACTTT.